The sequence of this T cell receptor (beta chain) was determined in a study of shared T cell receptors in the human thymus. Generated by immunoSEQ multiplex PCR, the TCRdb table keeps only in-frame clones and is missing some. The data show around 67,000 clones, 90% to 95% seen once. The CDR3 sequence is 13 residues long. Germline CDR1 reads MDHEN; CDR2 reads SYDVKM. The ends were cut back, 8 bases at V and 0 bases at J, with 9 bases in the middle. The chain employs TRBV28 and TRBJ2-3; D is ambiguous. What was sequenced was thymocytes. The receptor comes from a human donor. The DNA for the CDR3 is TGTGCCAGCTGGGGTTCTAGCACAGATACGCAGTATTTT. Protein: CASWGSSTDTQYF.